These T cell receptor beta chains were read from a single sample in a study of cytomegalovirus exposure and HLA in healthy donors. Generated by immunoSEQ multiplex PCR, the TCRdb table keeps only in-frame clones and is missing some. The table has tens of thousands of clones, more than 60% seen once. Specimen: PBMCs. The receptors derive from a man aged 45-60 years in good health and CMV-seropositive. The CDR3 runs from the conserved cysteine through the conserved F or W. Each record gives: V gene, clone size, J gene, D gene, CDR3 protein, CDR3 DNA. The D gene is left open where the match is weak. Only some rows state a clone size, as once, few, many or a class for expanded clones.

TRBV28	-	TRBJ1-1	-	CASSPRGVGNTEAFF	TGTGCCAGCAGTCCCCGTGGAGTCGGGAACACTGAAGCTTTCTTT
TRBV30	-	TRBJ2-1	-	CAWSEFGEQFF	TGTGCCTGGTCGGAGTTTGGCGAGCAGTTCTTC
TRBV4-1	-	TRBJ2-1	-	CASSPSLGGASSYNEQFF	TGCGCCAGCAGCCCAAGCCTCGGCGGGGCGAGCTCCTACAATGAGCAGTTCTTC
TRBV5-6	-	TRBJ1-5	-	CASSPGLRDQPQHF	TGTGCCAGCAGCCCGGGACTAAGGGATCAGCCCCAGCATTTT
TRBV25-1	-	TRBJ1-4	-	CASSTGFATNEKLFF	TGTGCCAGCAGCACGGGATTTGCAACTAATGAAAAACTGTTTTTT
TRBV7-9	once	TRBJ1-1	-	CASSLIGDTEAFF	TGTGCCAGCAGCCTCATAGGGGACACTGAAGCTTTCTTT
TRBV5-1	-	TRBJ1-1	-	CASSLGGPGEAFF	TGCGCCAGCAGCTTGGGGGGCCCAGGTGAAGCTTTCTTT
TRBV18	-	TRBJ1-2	TRBD1	CASSPRGQASGYTF	TGTGCCAGCTCACCACGAGGACAGGCTAGTGGCTACACCTTC
TRBV11-2	-	TRBJ2-7	-	CASSLLRYEQYF	TGTGCCAGCAGCTTACTTCGCTACGAGCAGTACTTC
TRBV7-2	-	TRBJ2-5	TRBD1	CASSSNRGSHVETQYF	TGTGCCAGCAGCTCTAACAGGGGGTCGCATGTGGAGACCCAGTACTTC
TRBV28	-	TRBJ2-7	-	CASSLQGRDEQYF	TGTGCCAGCAGTTTGCAGGGAAGGGACGAGCAGTACTTC
TRBV5-1	few	TRBJ2-4	-	CASSLGGPLAKNIQYF	TGCGCCAGCAGCTTGGGAGGGCCCCTAGCCAAAAACATTCAGTACTTC